This TCR beta chain was identified during a study of cytomegalovirus exposure and HLA in healthy donors. Germline V lookup: CDR1 SGHTA, CDR2 FQGTGA. CDR3 size: 15 residues. Losses at the gene ends were 4 bases for V and 5 bases for J; bases not matched to a gene: 6. On this clone: The antigen remains unidentified.

The PCR contained 60 Vbeta and 13 Jbeta primers. Using immunoSEQ multiplex PCR, the repertoire was profiled, and TCRdb retains in-frame clones only, with some absent. Of about 130,000 clones listed, around three quarters are singletons. General study results and limits: A later analysis linked a missense DCLRE1C variant to TCR beta V- and J-gene trimming.

The clonotype comes from an older woman in good health and CMV-seropositive. Input material: PBMCs. The V call is TRBV7-3, the J call TRBJ2-5; 11 positions agree with TRBD2. Here the CDR3 DNA reads TGTGCCAGCAGCTCTGGACTAGCGGGTTGGGAGACCCAGTACTTC. Its protein product is CASSSGLAGWETQYF.